These 16 T cell receptor beta chains originate from one sample sequenced in a study of blood T cell repertoires in COVID-19. Profiled with immunoSEQ multiplex PCR; TCRdb holds only in-frame clones, not every one. The sample contains around 310,000 clones, approximately 89% of which appear only once. Source material: PBMCs or T cells enriched from blood (not recorded which). These receptors were taken from a woman younger than 45 who had recovered from COVID-19.

The rearrangement uses TRBV28 and TRBJ2-7; D is unresolved. Germline CDR1 MDHEN, CDR2 SYDVKM. The CDR3 sequence is 14 residues long. V gave up 6 bases and J gave up 2 bases, with 14 bases separating them. CDR3 in DNA: TGTGCCAGCAGCCCCGACGTAGGAGCCTACGAGCAGTACTTC. This gives the protein CASSPDVGAYEQYF.

This chain connects TRBV4-1 to TRBJ2-1, with 8 nucleotides matching TRBD2. V shed 8 bases and J 3 bases; nucleotides not matched to a gene: 6. This CDR3 region has 14 residues. The germline gives CDR1 MGHRA, CDR2 YSYEKL. CDR3 sequence: CASGSSGFYNEQFF. CDR3 sequence (DNA): TGCGCCAGCGGCTCTAGCGGGTTCTACAATGAGCAGTTCTTC.

J is TRBJ2-7 and V is TRBV28; D might be TRBD2 (5 bases). This CDR3 contains 15 residues. V was pared by 9 bases and J by 3 bases, with 21 bases between. Germline CDR1 and CDR2: MDHEN and SYDVKM. In DNA, the CDR3 is TGTGCCAGAAGAAGAGAAAGCGGTGACGACTACGAGCAGTACTTC. Its translation: CARRRESGDDYEQYF.

J is TRBJ2-7 and V is TRBV7-2; the match to TRBD2 covers 8 bases. The CDR3 length is 19 residues. Trimming cost V 2 bases and J 2 bases; bases outside gene matches: 17. Germline V CDR1 and CDR2: SGHTA, FQGNSA. The CDR3 DNA sequence: TGTGCCAGCAGCTTAAGGCAGGGAGTAGCGGGATATAGTCCCTACGAGCAGTACTTC. Translation gives CASSLRQGVAGYSPYEQYF.

J is TRBJ2-2 and V is TRBV7-2, with a possible D match to TRBD2 (5 bases). CDR1 SGHTA and CDR2 FQGNSA come from the germline V gene. V was clipped by 4 bases and J by 4 bases, with 13 bases between them. There are 15 residues in the CDR3. CDR3 DNA: TGTGCCAGCAGCTCACCAAGAGGGATCACCGGGGAGCTGTTTTTT. This sequence encodes CASSSPRGITGELFF.

This clone was recorded once. V and J are TRBV10-1 and TRBJ1-1, with D perhaps matching TRBD1 (5 bases). CDR1 is WNHNN, CDR2 SYGVQD, per germline (reference sequence). The CDR3 is 14 residues long. Between the trimmed V and J ends, which lost 6 bases and 2 bases, there was a span of 13 bases. The DNA of the CDR3 is TGCGCCAGCAGCTACCTCCAGGGAAACACTGAAGCTTTCTTT. Its translation: CASSYLQGNTEAFF.

The J gene is TRBJ2-3, the V gene TRBV30; maybe TRBD2 (5 bases). The germline CDR1 and CDR2 sequences are GTSNPN and SVGIG (reference sequence). The V gene lost 2 bases and the J gene lost 0 bases, with 12 bases spanning the gap. The CDR3 is made up of 15 amino acids. As DNA, the CDR3 is TGTGCCTGGAGTACTTGGCGGGTGAGCACAGATACGCAGTATTTT. This encodes CAWSTWRVSTDTQYF.

The rearrangement links TRBV11-2 to TRBJ1-1, with TRBD1 as a possible D gene (5 bases). The germline V and J ends were trimmed by 5 bases and 0 bases, with 19 bases remaining between them. The CDR3 runs 17 residues. Germline assignment: CDR1 SGHAT and CDR2 FQNNGV. The DNA of the CDR3 is TGTGCCAGCAGCCGTTGGCCTGACAGCAACATGAACACTGAAGCTTTCTTT. Translated: CASSRWPDSNMNTEAFF.

Turning to this clone: Other DNA sequences from this sample encode an identical CDR3 as well. V gene TRBV28 combines with J gene TRBJ1-2; maybe TRBD1 (6 bases). The CDR3 length is 12 residues. With 2 bases removed from V and 5 bases from J, the gap between germline ends came to 6 bases. Per the germline V gene, CDR1 is MDHEN and CDR2 is SYDVKM. DNA for the CDR3: TGTGCCAGCAGTTTAACAGGGTATGGCTACACCTTC. Residues: CASSLTGYGYTF.

The CDR3 sequence is CASREYNEQFF. The CDR3 DNA reads as TGTGCCAGCAGAGAGTACAATGAGCAGTTCTTC. This chain connects TRBV2 to TRBJ2-1; the D is unclear. The CDR3 loop spans 11 amino acids. Deletions cut 6 bases from V and 4 bases from J, with 4 bases between. CDR1 and CDR2 (germline): SNHLY, FYNNEI.

The J gene is TRBJ2-1, the V gene TRBV19; 10 nucleotides line up with TRBD2. Looked up from germline, CDR1 is LNHDA and CDR2 is SQIVND (reference sequence). The CDR3 has 15 amino acids. Germline trimming cut 4 bases from V and 5 bases from J; bases unmatched to any gene: 5. This CDR3 is CASSRTSGIDNEQFF. CDR3 nucleotide sequence: TGTGCCAGTAGTAGAACTAGCGGGATCGACAATGAGCAGTTCTTC.

The rearrangement joins TRBV3-1 (or the pseudogene TRBV3-2) to TRBJ1-4, with 8 bases identical to TRBD1. CDR3 size: 17 residues. Germline V lookup: CDR1 LGHDT, CDR2 YNNKEL (reference sequence). V shed 1 base, J shed 7 bases, and the junction held 11 bases outside the gene matches. The CDR3 here is CASSQVFNRGFVEKLFF. The CDR3 bases are TGTGCCAGCAGCCAAGTTTTTAACAGGGGGTTTGTTGAAAAACTGTTTTTT.

The chain joins TRBV6-4 to TRBJ2-3, with 13 bases fitting TRBD2. The ends lost 7 bases at V and 0 bases at J; junction bases unmatched: 10. This CDR3 is built from 18 residues. Per germline, CDR1 MRHNA and CDR2 SNTAGT. CDR3 loop: CASTEPGLAGSSTDTQYF. DNA of the CDR3: TGTGCCAGCACGGAACCGGGACTAGCGGGGTCTAGCACAGATACGCAGTATTTT.

The V and J genes are TRBV19 and TRBJ1-1; TRBD1 matches 7 bases. Germline CDR1 reads LNHDA; CDR2 reads SQIVND (reference sequence). The ends lost 5 bases at V and 8 bases at J; junction bases unmatched: 8. This CDR3 has 13 amino acids. For the CDR3, the DNA is TGTGCCAGTAGTCAAACGCCGACAGGGGAAGCTTTCTTT. The encoded protein is CASSQTPTGEAFF.

The chain has TRBV6-2 or TRBV6-3 and TRBJ2-7; weak D call: TRBD2 (5 bases). Trimming took 1 base from V and 4 from J, leaving 11 bases between them. The germline CDR1 and CDR2 sequences are MNHEY and SVGEGT. The CDR3 sequence is 14 residues long. CDR3 DNA sequence: TGTGCCAGCAGTTACTTTGGGAGTACGTACGAGCAGTACTTC. Its protein is CASSYFGSTYEQYF.

The CDR3 loop reads CASSPSYNSPLHF. CDR3 bases: TGTGCCAGCAGTCCATCCTATAATTCACCCCTCCACTTT. The chain recombines TRBV28 with TRBJ1-6; unclear D gene. With 5 bases removed from V and 1 base from J, the gap between germline ends came to 3 bases. The CDR3 spans 13 residues. The germline gives CDR1 MDHEN, CDR2 SYDVKM.